The present T cell receptor beta chain was sequenced within a study of breast tumors, draining lymph nodes, adjacent tissues. Germline CDR1 reads ENHRY; CDR2 reads SYGVKD. The CDR3 consists of 15 residues. The V end was cut by 3 bases, the J end by 9 bases, with 15 bases between. Axillary draining lymph nodes of breast cancer patients supplied the node samples. TCRdb reprocessed the multiplex PCR reads via MiXCR and lists one record per CDR3 protein. This sample carries approximately 190,000 distinct CDR3 sequences, 25% to 40% of them seen once, and the ten largest clones take around 4.4%. This clonotype was seen at least ten times.

The chain couples TRBV10-3 to TRBJ1-6; the D gene is possibly TRBD1 (5 bases). The clonotype comes from a female donor with breast cancer. Some clones in this sample may be carry-over from other donors' samples. The sample taken for sequencing was axillary lymph node tissue. CDR3 in amino acids: CAISESPGLSSPLHF. The CDR3 DNA is TGTGCCATCAGTGAAAGCCCGGGACTTAGTTCACCCCTCCACTTT.